The 25 T cell receptor beta chains below come from one sample, sequenced in a study of blood T cell repertoires in COVID-19. Clones were sequenced by immunoSEQ multiplex PCR, and TCRdb holds only the in-frame ones, with some missing. The repertoire holds approximately 250,000 clones, around 84% seen once, with around 4.2% in the top ten. The sequencing input was peripheral blood. These TCRs come from a man aged 60-69 years with acute or convalescent COVID-19.

The genes are TRBV6-6 and TRBJ2-1; possible D gene TRBD2, 5 bases. The germline V and J ends were trimmed by 7 bases and 8 bases, with 15 bases remaining between them. Per germline, CDR1 MNHNY and CDR2 SVGAGI (reference sequence). The CDR3 length is 13 residues. CDR3 sequence reads: CASNPNSAHEQFF. CDR3 nucleotides: TGTGCCAGCAATCCTAATAGCGCCCATGAGCAGTTCTTC.

J is TRBJ1-2 and V is TRBV3-1 (or the pseudogene TRBV3-2); 12 bases are a match to TRBD1. The CDR3 is 17 residues long. J gave up 4 bases and V 3 bases, and 9 bases lay outside the gene matches. Germline V gene data show CDR1 as LGHDT and CDR2 as YNNKEL (reference sequence). For the CDR3, the DNA is TGTGCCAGCAGCCAGGGACAGGGGGCAGGACGGGCCTATGGCTACACCTTC. Translation gives CASSQGQGAGRAYGYTF.

This clone appeared once. V gene TRBV6-6 combines with J gene TRBJ2-7, with a possible D match to TRBD2 (6 bases). This CDR3 is built from 14 residues. The germline V and J ends were trimmed by 4 bases and 7 bases, with 17 bases remaining between them. Germline V lookup: CDR1 MNHNY, CDR2 SVGAGI (reference sequence). The CDR3 region is CASSFRLRAGEQYF. CDR3 bases: TGTGCCAGCAGTTTCCGGTTGCGGGCGGGGGAGCAGTACTTC.

This rearrangement joins TRBV19 to TRBJ1-1, with D perhaps TRBD1 (6 bases). The CDR3 is 14 residues long. CDR1 is LNHDA and CDR2 is SQIVND in the germline V gene (reference sequence). Trimming stripped 6 bases from V and 0 bases from J, with 11 bases between. The CDR3 DNA follows: TGTGCCAGTAGCGCAGGGGTGATGAACACTGAAGCTTTCTTT. Translation gives CASSAGVMNTEAFF.

The gene calls are TRBV10-3 and TRBJ1-1; the D is unclear. Germline values: CDR1 ENHRY, CDR2 SYGVKD. The CDR3 runs to 15 residues. Trimming cost V 10 bases and J 1 base, with 19 bases left between them. CDR3 residues: CATTDEPTGNTEAFF. The CDR3 DNA reads TGTGCCACCACTGACGAACCCACTGGGAACACTGAAGCTTTCTTT.

The chain joins TRBV27 to TRBJ2-2, with 8 bases fitting TRBD1. V lost 6 bases to trimming and J lost 3 bases; unmatched junction nucleotides: 9. Germline V lookup: CDR1 MNHEY, CDR2 SMNVEV (reference sequence). This CDR3 has 16 residues. The CDR3 coding sequence is TGTGCCAGCAGCCTCAGGGGGCATATTGACACCGGGGAGCTGTTTTTT. Its protein product is CASSLRGHIDTGELFF.

The chain links TRBV2 to TRBJ2-1; D perhaps matches TRBD2 (5 bases). CDR3 length: 14 residues. V lost 4 bases and J 7 bases, leaving 14 bases between the germline ends. Germline loops: CDR1 SNHLY, CDR2 FYNNEI. This chain's CDR3 is CASSAGSGMNEQFF. The CDR3 DNA sequence: TGTGCCAGCAGTGCCGGGTCCGGGATGAATGAGCAGTTCTTC. The complete variable domain, with remaining parts taken from reference TRBV2 and TRBJ2-1, reads EPEVTQTPSHQVTQMGQEVILRCVPISNHLYFYWYRQILGQKVEFLVSFYNNEISEKSEIFDDQFSVERPDGSNFTLKIRSTKLEDSAMYFCASSAGSGMNEQFFGPGTRLTVL.

This clone was seen only a few times. The genes are TRBV28 and TRBJ2-7, with 8 bases lining up with TRBD2. Looked up from germline, CDR1 is MDHEN and CDR2 is SYDVKM. This CDR3 region has 16 residues. Trimming cost V 3 bases and J 2 bases; bases outside gene matches: 9. The CDR3 nucleotides read TGTGCCAGCAGTTTTGATGCCAGCGGGAGCCCCTACGAGCAGTACTTC. Translating it yields CASSFDASGSPYEQYF.

The V and J genes are TRBV6-5 and TRBJ2-3; D is uncertain. This CDR3 region has 13 residues. V was pared by 0 bases and J by 6 bases, with 7 bases between. Germline V gene lookup returns CDR1 MNHEY and CDR2 SVGAGI. The CDR3 loop reads CASSYSRRDTQYF. The CDR3 nucleotides are TGTGCCAGCAGTTACTCGCGCCGGGATACGCAGTATTTT.

The chain carries TRBV4-1 and TRBJ1-6, with 7 nucleotides matching TRBD1. The V and J ends lost 7 bases and 8 bases, in that order; junction bases with no gene match: 5. Germline assignment: CDR1 MGHRA and CDR2 YSYEKL. The CDR3 totals 13 residues. CDR3 loop: CASKGGGDSPLHF. CDR3 coding DNA: TGCGCCAGCAAAGGAGGGGGCGATTCACCCCTCCACTTT.

This clone turned up a few times. This chain uses TRBV3-1 (or the pseudogene TRBV3-2) with TRBJ2-5, with D possibly matching TRBD1 (6 bases). Germline V CDR1 and CDR2: LGHDT, YNNKEL (reference sequence). The CDR3 has 14 residues. Between the trimmed V and J ends, which lost 8 bases and 4 bases, there was a span of 17 bases. CDR3 sequence: CASYHGTSGETQYF. CDR3 sequence (DNA): TGTGCCAGCTATCACGGGACATCAGGAGAGACCCAGTACTTC.

The chain has TRBV10-3 and TRBJ2-3; D might be TRBD2 (5 bases). The germline V and J ends were trimmed by 4 bases and 7 bases, with 15 bases remaining between them. Germline values: CDR1 ENHRY, CDR2 SYGVKD. The CDR3 sequence is 14 residues long. This CDR3 reads CAISAADYLHTQYF. The CDR3 coding sequence is TGTGCCATCAGTGCGGCTGACTACCTCCATACGCAGTATTTT.

The rearrangement joins TRBV19 to TRBJ2-2; 9 bases are shared with TRBD1. Unmatched junction bases numbered 6, after V lost 8 bases and J lost 5 bases. CDR1 is LNHDA, CDR2 SQIVND, per germline (reference sequence). This CDR3 is built from 14 residues. This chain's CDR3 is CASGGQGRTGELFF. The DNA for the CDR3 is TGTGCCAGTGGCGGACAGGGGAGGACCGGGGAGCTGTTTTTT.

The chain employs TRBV6-5 and TRBJ2-3, with 7 bases aligning to TRBD1. Germline trimming cut 6 bases from V and 6 bases from J; bases unmatched to any gene: 12. This CDR3 is built from 15 residues. CDR1 and CDR2 from the germline V gene are MNHEY and SVGAGI. CDR3 nucleotide sequence: TGTGCCAGCAGCCATGGTCCACAGGGGCAGGATACGCAGTATTTT. Its translation: CASSHGPQGQDTQYF.

CDR3 DNA sequence: TGTGCCAGCAGCTGGATGACAGGGCGGGATGGCTACACCTTC. Translated: CASSWMTGRDGYTF. The chain carries TRBV5-4 and TRBJ1-2; 7 bases are shared with TRBD1. This CDR3 spans 14 amino acids. V was clipped by 3 bases and J by 6 bases; unmatched bases: 8. Germline V gene sequence: CDR1 SGHNT, CDR2 YYREEE (reference sequence).

The chain links TRBV5-1 to TRBJ2-7, with a weak D call TRBD1 (5 bases). Germline loops: CDR1 SGHRS, CDR2 YFSETQ. Trimming took 3 bases from V and 1 from J, leaving 20 bases between them. The CDR3 runs 17 residues. The CDR3: CASSWSVGQRSSYEQYF. The CDR3 bases are TGCGCCAGCAGCTGGTCGGTGGGGCAACGGAGTTCCTACGAGCAGTACTTC.

The rearrangement links TRBV28 to TRBJ2-5; the match to TRBD2 covers 8 bases. Trimming cost V 1 base and J 5 bases; bases outside gene matches: 6. CDR3 length: 15 residues. Germline V gene data show CDR1 as MDHEN and CDR2 as SYDVKM. The CDR3: CASSLFGTRGETQYF. Here the CDR3 DNA reads TGTGCCAGCAGTTTATTCGGGACTAGAGGCGAGACCCAGTACTTC.

This sequence joins TRBV5-8 and TRBJ2-4; D is perhaps TRBD2 (6 bases). The V gene lost 4 bases and the J gene lost 4 bases, with 12 bases spanning the gap. The CDR3 is 14 residues long. Germline values: CDR1 SGHTS, CDR2 YDEGEE. CDR3 coding DNA: TGTGCCAGCAGCGCAACGGGACTGAAAAACATTCAGTACTTC. The encoded protein is CASSATGLKNIQYF.

This clone appeared many times. An end of the junction differs from the germline gene, which may be a read error. The rearrangement links TRBV3-1 (or the pseudogene TRBV3-2) to TRBJ2-7; D perhaps matches TRBD1 (6 bases). Germline V gene lookup returns CDR1 LGHDT and CDR2 YNNKEL (reference sequence). The CDR3 runs to 12 residues. The CDR3 sequence is CASSLRDKVRDF. The CDR3 DNA follows: TGTGCCAGCAGCCTCCGGGACAAGGTCAGGGACTTC.

This clone appeared once. The chain recombines TRBV24-1 with TRBJ1-2; D is ambiguous. Germline V gives CDR1 KGHDR, CDR2 SFDVKD. The V and J ends lost 4 bases and 1 base respectively, with 9 bases between them. This CDR3 comprises 14 residues. This CDR3 is CATSEAGFNYGYTF. The CDR3 DNA is TGTGCCACCAGTGAGGCAGGTTTTAACTATGGCTACACCTTC.

Points on this clone: One end of the junction is discordant with germline, which a read error may explain. V and J are TRBV6-5 and TRBJ2-7, with TRBD1 as a possible D gene (6 bases). The CDR3 loop spans 13 amino acids. The germline V gene encodes CDR1 MNHEY and CDR2 SVGAGI. The CDR3 loop reads CASRYGTGYEQYF. The CDR3 DNA reads as TGTGCCAGCCGTTACGGCACAGGGTACGAGCAGTACTTC.

This chain links TRBV7-6 with TRBJ2-1; the D gene is possibly TRBD1 (6 bases). The CDR3 is 16 amino acids. V shed 5 bases and J shed 8 bases, with 22 bases lying between them. Germline CDR1 SGHVS, CDR2 FNYEAQ. CDR3 nucleotides: TGTGCCAGCAGCGAAACGCCTTCCAGGGGCAATGATGAGCAGTTCTTC. It encodes CASSETPSRGNDEQFF. Based on the CDR3 plus reference TRBV7-6 and TRBJ2-1, the full variable domain is GAGVSQSPRYKVTKRGQDVALRCDPISGHVSLYWYRQALGQGPEFLTYFNYEAQQDKSGLPNDRFSAERPEGSISTLTIQRTEQRDSAMYRCASSETPSRGNDEQFFGPGTRLTVL.

This clone has just a few counts. V gene TRBV27 combines with J gene TRBJ2-1, with TRBD2 identical over 14 bases. Looked up from germline, CDR1 is MNHEY and CDR2 is SMNVEV (reference sequence). The CDR3 has 15 amino acids. Trimming removed 4 bases from V and 10 bases from J; junction bases left unmatched: 6. CDR3 amino acids: CASSSPGTSGSEQFF. Here the CDR3 DNA reads TGTGCCAGCAGTTCTCCAGGGACTAGCGGGAGCGAGCAGTTCTTC.

The CDR3 region is CASSIRGGGRNEQFF. The CDR3 DNA is TGTGCCAGCAGCATTCGAGGGGGCGGGCGAAATGAGCAGTTCTTC. The chain recombines TRBV9 with TRBJ2-1; 7 positions agree with TRBD1. The CDR3 is made up of 15 amino acids. V gave up 4 bases and J gave up 7 bases; unmatched junction bases: 11. CDR1 and CDR2 from the germline V gene are SGDLS and YYNGEE.

The V call is TRBV18, the J call TRBJ1-2; maybe TRBD1 (5 bases). V was cut by 1 base and J by 0 bases, with 15 bases left in between. This CDR3 is 17 amino acids long. In germline, CDR1 is KGHSH, CDR2 LQKENI. The CDR3 here is CASSPQTLTGANYGYTF. CDR3 bases: TGTGCCAGCTCACCACAAACCCTAACAGGTGCTAACTATGGCTACACCTTC.